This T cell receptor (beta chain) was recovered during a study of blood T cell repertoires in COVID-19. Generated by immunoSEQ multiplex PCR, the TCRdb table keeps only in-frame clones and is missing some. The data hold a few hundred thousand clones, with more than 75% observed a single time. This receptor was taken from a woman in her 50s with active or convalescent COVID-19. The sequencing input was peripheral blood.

The CDR3 DNA sequence: TGTGCCAGCATTCGTTCCGGGACAGACTCCTATGGCTACACCTTC. Amino acids: CASIRSGTDSYGYTF. The genes are TRBV28 and TRBJ1-2; 7 bases line up with TRBD1. This CDR3 is built from 15 residues. V dropped 7 bases and J dropped 4; count of bases not matched to a gene: 12. Germline lookup yields CDR1 MDHEN and CDR2 SYDVKM.